This T cell receptor (beta chain) is from a study of control samples from healthy donors and cancer patients. CDR1 is MNHNY, CDR2 SVGAGI, per germline (reference sequence). The CDR3 is made up of 13 amino acids. J lost 4 bases, V lost 7 bases, and 4 bases had no gene match. Some clones are missing from TCRdb's copy, which holds only in-frame ones; the method was immunoSEQ multiplex PCR. The profile shows about 94,000 clones, around nine tenths of them singletons. The sequence derives from a woman in her late teens or twenties in good health. This chain connects TRBV6-6 to TRBJ1-5; 7 positions agree with TRBD1. Sequencing was performed on blood. This CDR3 reads CASMGDRNQPQHF. CDR3 coding DNA: TGTGCCAGCATGGGGGACAGAAATCAGCCCCAGCATTTT.